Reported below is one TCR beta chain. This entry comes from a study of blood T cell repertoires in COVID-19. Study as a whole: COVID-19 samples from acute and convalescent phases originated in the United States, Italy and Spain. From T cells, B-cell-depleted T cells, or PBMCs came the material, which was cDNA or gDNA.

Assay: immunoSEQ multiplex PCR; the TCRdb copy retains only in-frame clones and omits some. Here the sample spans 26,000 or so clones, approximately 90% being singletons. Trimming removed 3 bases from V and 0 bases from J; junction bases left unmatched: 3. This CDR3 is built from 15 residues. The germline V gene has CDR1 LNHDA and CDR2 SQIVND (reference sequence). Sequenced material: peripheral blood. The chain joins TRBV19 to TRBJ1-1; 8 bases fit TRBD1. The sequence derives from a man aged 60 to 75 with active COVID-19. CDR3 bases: TGTGCCAGTAGTATCTTGGGACAGGTGAACACTGAAGCTTTCTTT. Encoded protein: CASSILGQVNTEAFF.